Below, 22 T cell receptor beta chains from the same sample are listed, as sequenced in a study of monozygotic twins with inflammatory bowel disease. TCRdb reanalyzed the 5' RACE reads and collapses them to one entry per CDR3 protein, without DNA. The sample totals 300,000 to 450,000 distinct CDR3 sequences. The source material was blood. The source of these receptors is a human donor with ulcerative colitis or Crohn's disease, or a healthy co-twin of an affected twin (not recorded which).

The genes are TRBV5-1 and TRBJ2-7; TCRdb selects TRBD1, and the lack of DNA leaves this call unchecked. Per the germline V gene, CDR1 is SGHRS and CDR2 is YFSETQ. This CDR3 has 16 amino acids. The CDR3 sequence is CASSLGGRGQIREQYF. The full variable domain, rest sourced from reference TRBV5-1 and TRBJ2-7, is KAGVTQTPRYLIKTRGQQVTLSCSPISGHRSVSWYQQTPGQGLQFLFEYFSETQRNKGNFPGRFSGRQFSNSRSEMNVSTLELGDSALYLCASSLGGRGQIREQYFGPGTRLTVT.

This chain joins TRBV3-1 and TRBJ2-1; TCRdb's D call, TRBD1, is unchecked because there is no DNA. The CDR3 runs 17 residues. Germline lookup yields CDR1 LGHDT and CDR2 YNNKEL (reference sequence). This CDR3 is CASSQAGGFNSGNEQFF.

The genes are TRBV5-1 and TRBJ2-7; TCRdb designates TRBD1, a call that cannot be tested without DNA. Germline CDR1 SGHRS, CDR2 YFSETQ. The CDR3 has 16 residues. The CDR3 is CASSFITQGLTYEQYF.

The chain is built from TRBV20-1 and TRBJ2-1; there is no DNA to check the TCRdb D call of TRBD2. The germline CDR1 and CDR2 sequences are DFQATT and SNEGSKA (reference sequence). The CDR3 covers 15 residues. The CDR3 loop reads CSASLLGAVPDEQFF.

The chain carries TRBV6-5 and TRBJ1-2; TCRdb's D call of TRBD1 is untestable without DNA. The CDR3 has 13 residues. Germline CDR1 and CDR2: MNHEY and SVGAGI. CDR3 region: CASSFGTVDGYTF.

V is TRBV20-1 and J is TRBJ2-3; checking the TCRdb D call of TRBD1 is not possible without DNA. Germline values: CDR1 DFQATT, CDR2 SNEGSKA (reference sequence). The length of the CDR3 is 14 residues. CDR3 sequence reads: CSASPGGFTDTQYF.

The genes are TRBV5-1 and TRBJ2-3; TCRdb picks TRBD2, but there is no DNA to check that call. Germline-derived CDR1 and CDR2 are SGHRS and YFSETQ. The CDR3 has 17 residues. CDR3 sequence reads: CASSLVKVAGGSDTQYF.

The V and J genes are TRBV29-1 and TRBJ2-1; without DNA, the TCRdb call of TRBD1 cannot be checked. This CDR3 is built from 12 residues. In germline, CDR1 is SQVTM, CDR2 ANQGSEA. CDR3 sequence: CSVEAGADEQFF.

The chain joins TRBV12-3 or TRBV12-4 to TRBJ2-1; TCRdb reports TRBD2, a call that lacks DNA to check it against. The CDR3 runs 15 residues. The CDR3 sequence: CASSLPSGGIHEQFF.

The rearrangement links TRBV3-1 to TRBJ2-1; with no DNA, the TCRdb D assignment of TRBD2 cannot be verified. In germline, CDR1 is LGHDT, CDR2 YNNKEL (reference sequence). The CDR3 runs to 20 residues. CDR3 residues: CASSQGDGLAGLLTYNEQFF.

This chain joins TRBV20-1 and TRBJ1-2; TCRdb returns TRBD1, unconfirmable since there is no DNA. The CDR3 length is 13 residues. Germline V gene lookup returns CDR1 DFQATT and CDR2 SNEGSKA (reference sequence). The CDR3 sequence: CSASRGRSWGYTF.

The chain combines TRBV20-1 with TRBJ2-7; TCRdb designates TRBD1, a call that cannot be tested without DNA. CDR3 size: 12 residues. Germline CDR1 reads DFQATT; CDR2 reads SNEGSKA (reference sequence). This chain's CDR3 is CSASGGWYEQYF.

V and J are TRBV5-1 and TRBJ2-7; without DNA, the TCRdb call of TRBD1 cannot be checked. Germline CDR1 reads SGHRS; CDR2 reads YFSETQ. The CDR3 has 17 residues. The CDR3 here is CASSPGQDPMLSYEQYF. Based on the CDR3 plus reference TRBV5-1 and TRBJ2-7, the full variable domain is KAGVTQTPRYLIKTRGQQVTLSCSPISGHRSVSWYQQTPGQGLQFLFEYFSETQRNKGNFPGRFSGRQFSNSRSEMNVSTLELGDSALYLCASSPGQDPMLSYEQYFGPGTRLTVT.

The V call is TRBV27, the J call TRBJ2-3; lacking DNA, the TRBD1 call made by TCRdb goes unchecked. The CDR3 covers 15 residues. In germline, CDR1 is MNHEY, CDR2 SMNVEV (reference sequence). CDR3 loop: CASSPGPASTDTQYF.

J is TRBJ2-5 and V is TRBV7-8; TCRdb's D call of TRBD2 is untestable without DNA. Germline V gene data show CDR1 as SGHVS and CDR2 as FQNEAQ. This CDR3 is built from 15 residues. The CDR3 loop reads CASSLDVSGQETQYF.

V is TRBV2 and J is TRBJ1-5; TCRdb designates TRBD1, a call that cannot be tested without DNA. Germline V gene sequence: CDR1 SNHLY, CDR2 FYNNEI. There are 16 residues in the CDR3. CDR3 sequence reads: CASSPGQAAPYRPQHF.

The V and J genes are TRBV3-1 and TRBJ2-7; the TCRdb D gene call, TRBD1, has no DNA to confirm it. Germline CDR1 reads LGHDT; CDR2 reads YNNKEL (reference sequence). CDR3 length: 15 residues. This CDR3 reads CASSQPTGVVYEQYF.

This chain joins TRBV27 and TRBJ1-6; without DNA, the TCRdb call of TRBD1 cannot be checked. This CDR3 contains 15 residues. Germline V gene sequence: CDR1 MNHEY, CDR2 SMNVEV (reference sequence). CDR3: CASSFRQGGNSPLHF.

The chain couples TRBV12-3 or TRBV12-4 to TRBJ2-2. The CDR3 length is 16 residues. CDR3 sequence reads: CASSLLEDANTGELFF.

The chain is built from TRBV11-1 and TRBJ1-5; TCRdb returns TRBD1, unconfirmable since there is no DNA. The CDR3 consists of 18 residues. Germline assignment: CDR1 SGHAT and CDR2 FQDESV (reference sequence). The CDR3 loop reads CASSLYPGTGGGNQPQHF.

The chain has TRBV20-1 and TRBJ2-1; absent DNA, TCRdb's TRBD2 call cannot be checked. Germline loops: CDR1 DFQATT, CDR2 SNEGSKA (reference sequence). The CDR3 contains 16 residues. The CDR3 loop reads CSAGASFMRRYNEQFF.

The V and J genes are TRBV3-1 and TRBJ2-7; TCRdb's D gene call, TRBD1, goes unchecked for lack of DNA. CDR1 and CDR2 from the germline V gene are LGHDT and YNNKEL (reference sequence). The CDR3 covers 16 residues. CDR3 loop: CASSLNSVDRAYEQYF.